This TCR beta chain was obtained from a study of blood T cell repertoires in COVID-19. The protocol was immunoSEQ multiplex PCR, while the TCRdb copy is restricted to in-frame clones and leaves out a portion. The sample contains over 400,000 clones, more than 85% of which appear only once. A single count supports this clone. CDR1 SNHLY and CDR2 FYNNEI come from the germline V gene. CDR3 size: 15 residues. Trimming pared 6 bases from V and 1 base from J, leaving 10 bases between. This clonotype was sampled from a woman between 55 and 75 years old who had recovered from COVID-19. The gene calls are TRBV2 and TRBJ2-6; D uncertain. Source material: PBMCs or T cells enriched from blood (not recorded which). CDR3 protein: CASSPLLSGANVLTF. The CDR3 DNA sequence: TGTGCCAGCAGCCCCCTTCTTTCTGGGGCCAACGTCCTGACTTTC.